This entry concerns a single T cell receptor (beta chain). Its antigen is undetermined. These data are taken from a study of CD8+CD57+ T cells in acquired aplastic anemia. Study in general: Recorded DNA amounts for sorted CD4+ and CD8+ cells had an average of approximately 3.2 ug. Broader study findings: Patients and controls turned out to have 25 to 35 CD8+ CDR3 sequences in common. CD8+ Simpson's diversity did not differ significantly between patients and controls.

The CDR3 spans 15 residues. CDR1 and CDR2 from the germline V gene are SGHAT and FQNNGV. Trimming at V came to 8 bases and at J to 5 bases, leaving 12 bases not matched to a gene. Using genomic DNA as the template, TCR beta VDJ and CDR3 profiling was carried out. TCRdb redid the calling of the reads with MiXCR, one entry per CDR3 protein. The sample contains about 260,000 distinct CDR3 sequences, around 82% of which appear only once. Patients sequenced had flow cytometry evidence of CD8+CD57+ cell expansion. When blood sampling took place, the patients had received no therapy. The chain joins TRBV11-2 to TRBJ2-5; 9 positions match TRBD2. This TCR was recovered from a human donor with aplastic anemia. The sequencing input was sorted CD4+, CD8+, or CD8+CD57+ T cells (not recorded which) from PBMCs. CDR3 in DNA: TGTGCCAGCGCCGGGACTAGCTTCCGGGGGGAGACCCAGTACTTC. It translates to CASAGTSFRGETQYF.